This T cell receptor beta chain was found in a study of long-term antiretroviral therapy in people with HIV. Study findings and constraints: Among HIV repertoires, CDR3 length ranges were narrower than those of controls.

CDR1 SNHLY and CDR2 FYNNEI come from the germline V gene. CDR3 length equals 15 residues. J gave up 2 bases and V 8 bases, and 10 bases lay outside the gene matches. The immunoSEQ assay was v3.0, run at survey level. The data were produced by immunoSEQ multiplex PCR, yet TCRdb's version contains in-frame clones alone and is incomplete. This sample has some 35,000 clones, with approximately 85% found just once. Concerning this clone: As yet, its antigen is unknown.

The sequences come from unsorted PBMCs, collected 2.2 years after starting antiretroviral therapy. This clonotype was obtained from a man younger than 35 with HIV. This sequence joins TRBV2 and TRBJ2-5, with 8 bases fitting TRBD2. The CDR3, as DNA: TGTGCCAGCGTGTTAAGCGGGGGCCGTCAAGAGACCCAGTACTTC. Translation: CASVLSGGRQETQYF.